The present T cell receptor beta chain was sequenced within a study of blood T cell repertoires in COVID-19. Study-level information: PBMCs, B-cell-depleted T cells, or T cells were the source of the cDNA or gDNA that made up the material.

Sequencing used immunoSEQ multiplex PCR; TCRdb keeps in-frame clones, though not all of them. The sample shows roughly 12,000 clones, 70% to 90% of them seen only once. Germline-derived CDR1 and CDR2 are MNHEY and SVGAGI. The CDR3 has 13 residues. Trimming pared 6 bases from V and 2 bases from J, leaving 8 bases between. The rearrangement joins TRBV6-5 to TRBJ1-5; D perhaps matches TRBD1 (5 bases). The specimen was peripheral blood. This receptor was identified in a woman aged 60-70 years with active COVID-19. The CDR3 nucleotides are TGTGCCAGCAGATTAGGGGGCAATCAGCCCCAGCATTTT. This sequence encodes CASRLGGNQPQHF.